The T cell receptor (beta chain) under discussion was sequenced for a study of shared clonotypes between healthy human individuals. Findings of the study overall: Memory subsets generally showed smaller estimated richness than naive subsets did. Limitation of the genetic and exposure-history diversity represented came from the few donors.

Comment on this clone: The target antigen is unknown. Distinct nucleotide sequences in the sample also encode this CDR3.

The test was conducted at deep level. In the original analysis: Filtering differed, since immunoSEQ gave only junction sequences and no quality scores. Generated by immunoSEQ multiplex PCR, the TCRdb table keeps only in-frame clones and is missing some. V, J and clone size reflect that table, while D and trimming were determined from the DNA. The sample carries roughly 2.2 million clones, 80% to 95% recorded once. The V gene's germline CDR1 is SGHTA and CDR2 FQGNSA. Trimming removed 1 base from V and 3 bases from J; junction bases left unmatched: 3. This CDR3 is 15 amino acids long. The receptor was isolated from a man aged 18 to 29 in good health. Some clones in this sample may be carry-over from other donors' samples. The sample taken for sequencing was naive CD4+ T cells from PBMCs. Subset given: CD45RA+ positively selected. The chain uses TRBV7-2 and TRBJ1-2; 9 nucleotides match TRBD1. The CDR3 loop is CASSLETGGYYGYTF. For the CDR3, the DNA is TGTGCCAGCAGCTTAGAGACAGGGGGGTACTATGGCTACACCTTC.